This is a list of T cell receptor beta chains from one sample in a study of shared clonotypes between healthy human individuals. The method was immunoSEQ multiplex PCR; TCRdb's version includes in-frame clones alone and lacks a portion of them. The sample consists of roughly 590,000 clones, nearly 97% of them appearing once. Sequenced: naive CD8+ T cells sorted from blood. All receptors come from a young woman in good health. Each CDR3 is given without its conserved first and last residue. The order of the fields is V gene, CDR3 protein.

TRBV10-2,ASRAGLADPYEQY
TRBV13,ASSLVEGRSGNTIY
TRBV2,ASSYRSTEAF
TRBV19,ASSPPPYTYSNQPQH
TRBV5-4,ASSLVSGHEQY
TRBV7-3,ASSLKAPPAAESHTDTQY
TRBV2,ASQGPEAF
TRBV7-8,ASSLATSGSIYEQY
TRBV12-5,ASGLTVGDGIYEQY
TRBV5-1,ASSGSGEQY
TRBV7-8,ASSTAQTLSWSEAF
TRBV7-6,ASSLGRGTGDEQF
TRBV21-1,ASSRVTGTKPGANVLT
TRBV15,ATSYTSGSDEQY
TRBV4-1,ASSQEGRIASKNIQY
TRBV27,ASISGSYEQF
TRBV5-8,ASSHGLAGGASTDTQY
TRBV11-2,ASRTGGRYEQY
TRBV2,ASNLFKETQY
TRBV4-1,ASSQRKGNQPQH
TRBV28,ASSLSRDRDYEQY
TRBV27,ASSFSLGENTGELF
TRBV9,ASSSRQGTNEKLF
TRBV9,ASSGFGQGKNYGYT
TRBV7-9,ASSLSTGAEQY
TRBV7-9,ASSPRLAGPLYNEQF
TRBV5-1,ASSLDPSGSRGETQY
TRBV6-6,ASTNPGANYGYT
TRBV7-8,ATESPGGAF
TRBV28,ASSLTPHSYEQY
TRBV6-1,ASSVEGLDYNEQF
TRBV15,ATSRVSLESSTGELF
TRBV23-1,ASSQSMADEQF
TRBV5-5,ASSWPSIEQF
TRBV11-2,ASSLWAYNEQF
TRBV2,ASSWTALGIVEQF
TRBV6-6,ASRSIVTSYNEQF
TRBV9,ASSVGVGGLAYEQY
TRBV27,ASSSGRGGYEQY
TRBV27,ASSTGTGYEQY
TRBV30,AWSLVGSEAF
TRBV6-1,ASRGDGSTEAF
TRBV4-2,ASSRDPDTEAF
TRBV6-5,ASSPTGTGANVLT
TRBV6-1,ASSEEAREIFYGYT
TRBV28,ASSLRSYGGLYEQY
TRBV28,ASSFDRGHDEQY
TRBV10-3,AISESGTGTTLISYEQY
TRBV28,ASSLSPILETYEQY
TRBV11-2,ASSFLVDGRSAF
TRBV7-9,ASRDRGEEQF
TRBV27,ASIGVERQY
TRBV6-5,ASSYLGTGALETQY
TRBV7-9,ASSLAWEQDTGELF
TRBV27,ASSLGGGNTEAF
TRBV10-3,AISEEGASYEQY
TRBV4-1,ASSQVGGFRGLSNEQF